Shown below are 30 T cell receptor beta chains from a single sample sequenced in a study of blood T cell repertoires in COVID-19. TCRdb's copy holds only in-frame clones and misses some; the assay was immunoSEQ multiplex PCR. Of a few hundred thousand clones listed, approximately 83% are singletons. Sequences were obtained from PBMCs or T cells enriched from blood (not recorded which). The receptors originated from a man aged 30 to 45 who had recovered from COVID-19.

The gene calls are TRBV12-3 or TRBV12-4 and TRBJ2-7; 9 positions agree with TRBD1. The J segment lost 6 bases and the V segment lost 1 base, leaving 1 base of the junction unmatched. CDR3 length: 13 residues. CDR3 DNA: TGTGCCAGCAGTTTAGGACAGGGGGGCGAGCAGTACTTC. It codes for CASSLGQGGEQYF.

The count of this clone is one. This chain uses TRBV18 with TRBJ1-1; D is possibly TRBD1 (5 bases). The V and J ends lost 6 bases and 5 bases respectively, with 13 bases between them. Germline-derived CDR1 and CDR2 are KGHSH and LQKENI. There are 13 residues in the CDR3. For the CDR3, the DNA is TGTGCCAGCTCTTGGACAATACGGACTGAAGCTTTCTTT. It yields the protein CASSWTIRTEAFF.

The chain carries TRBV5-4 and TRBJ1-2; TRBD1 matches at 7 bases. The CDR3 consists of 15 residues. The V gene end was trimmed by 4 bases and the J gene end by 7 bases; junction bases not matched to a gene: 13. CDR1 and CDR2 (germline): SGHNT, YYREEE (reference sequence). CDR3 nucleotide sequence: TGTGCCAGCAGCCAAGACAGGGCTGCGTTCGGTGGCTACACCTTC. This sequence encodes CASSQDRAAFGGYTF.

This clone has just one count. V usage is TRBV7-2 and J usage is TRBJ1-2, with 9 bases identical to TRBD1. J lost 7 bases, V lost 1 base, and 7 bases had no gene match. The CDR3 spans 15 residues. Looked up from germline, CDR1 is SGHTA and CDR2 is FQGNSA. The CDR3 nucleotides read TGTGCCAGCAGCTTAGTATCAACAGGGGGCTTTGGCTACACCTTC. The encoded protein is CASSLVSTGGFGYTF. The full variable domain, rest sourced from reference TRBV7-2 and TRBJ1-2, is GAGVSQSPSNKVTEKGKDVELRCDPISGHTALYWYRQSLGQGLEFLIYFQGNSAPDKSGLPSDRFSAERTGGSVSTLTIQRTQQEDSAVYLCASSLVSTGGFGYTFGSGTRLTVV.

J is TRBJ1-2 and V is TRBV6-1; TRBD1 matches at 7 bases. The V segment lost 3 bases and the J segment 3 bases; nucleotides outside the gene matches: 4. CDR1 is MNHNS and CDR2 is SASEGT in the germline V gene. The CDR3 spans 14 residues. CDR3 sequence (DNA): TGTGCCAGCAGTGACCGAGACAGGGACTATGGCTACACCTTC. Translation gives CASSDRDRDYGYTF.

The rearrangement links TRBV20-1 to TRBJ1-1, with 12 bases lining up with TRBD1. The junction had 10 bases not matched to a gene; V was cut back by 3 bases and J by 5 bases. Per the germline V gene, CDR1 is DFQATT and CDR2 is SNEGSKA (reference sequence). This CDR3 is built from 16 residues. For the CDR3, the DNA is TGCAGTGCTAGTTCCGGGGACAGGGGGCGTGAGACTGAAGCTTTCTTT. The encoded protein is CSASSGDRGRETEAFF.

The chain combines TRBV6-5 with TRBJ1-5, with 7 bases that match TRBD1. Trimming cost V 7 bases and J 3 bases; bases outside gene matches: 9. There are 15 residues in the CDR3. The germline V gene encodes CDR1 MNHEY and CDR2 SVGAGI. CDR3 in DNA: TGTGCCAGCAATCTCGACAGGGTGAACAATCAGCCCCAGCATTTT. Encoded protein: CASNLDRVNNQPQHF.

V usage is TRBV19 and J usage is TRBJ2-7, with D possibly being TRBD1 (6 bases). The germline V gene encodes CDR1 LNHDA and CDR2 SQIVND (reference sequence). The CDR3 totals 14 residues. The V end lost 1 base, the J end lost 5 bases, and 12 bases lay between the germline ends. CDR3 amino acids: CASSIAGQVHEQYF. The CDR3 region has the DNA TGTGCCAGTAGTATAGCGGGACAAGTTCACGAGCAGTACTTC.

The chain joins TRBV19 to TRBJ2-2; TRBD1 is a possible D gene (5 bases). Trimming cost V 4 bases and J 5 bases, with 8 bases left between them. The CDR3 is made up of 13 amino acids. The V gene's germline CDR1 is LNHDA and CDR2 SQIVND (reference sequence). The CDR3 DNA follows: TGTGCCAGTAGTAGGACACAAACCGGGGAGCTGTTTTTT. Amino acid sequence: CASSRTQTGELFF.

This chain connects TRBV2 to TRBJ2-3, with 10 bases identical to TRBD2. The CDR3 is 13 residues long. V gave up 8 bases and J gave up 5 bases; unmatched junction bases: 4. Per germline, CDR1 SNHLY and CDR2 FYNNEI. CDR3 amino acids: CASEAGGRDTQYF. The CDR3 nucleotides are TGTGCCAGCGAAGCGGGGGGGCGAGATACGCAGTATTTT. The variable domain in full, completed from reference TRBV2 and TRBJ2-3, reads EPEVTQTPSHQVTQMGQEVILRCVPISNHLYFYWYRQILGQKVEFLVSFYNNEISEKSEIFDDQFSVERPDGSNFTLKIRSTKLEDSAMYFCASEAGGRDTQYFGPGTRLTVL.

The chain couples TRBV18 to TRBJ1-2; 7 bases are shared with TRBD1. V lost 3 bases and J lost 4; bases outside the gene matches: 8. In germline, CDR1 is KGHSH, CDR2 LQKENI. The CDR3 covers 15 residues. The CDR3 DNA follows: TGTGCCAGCTCACCCGACAGGGTAGTCGGCTATGGCTACACCTTC. As protein: CASSPDRVVGYGYTF.

The chain uses TRBV6-5 and TRBJ1-5; D unclear. Between the trimmed V and J ends, which lost 6 bases and 3 bases, there was a span of 15 bases. The CDR3 is made up of 15 amino acids. Germline CDR1 MNHEY, CDR2 SVGAGI. The CDR3 is CASSATPGDNQPQHF. In DNA, the CDR3 is TGTGCCAGCAGCGCGACCCCCGGGGACAATCAGCCCCAGCATTTT.

This sequence joins TRBV2 and TRBJ2-5, with D tentatively TRBD2 (6 bases). The ends were cut back, 6 bases at V and 2 bases at J, with 13 bases in the middle. Germline V lookup: CDR1 SNHLY, CDR2 FYNNEI. The CDR3 sequence is 14 residues long. The DNA for the CDR3 is TGTGCCAGCAGCTCGGGGACTTCTCAAGAGACCCAGTACTTC. Protein: CASSSGTSQETQYF.

The chain uses TRBV2 and TRBJ1-6; 12 nucleotides align to TRBD1. CDR1 and CDR2 from the germline V gene are SNHLY and FYNNEI. The CDR3 loop spans 14 amino acids. Trimming cost V 6 bases and J 10 bases; bases outside gene matches: 4. CDR3 in amino acids: CASRPGQGASPLHF. CDR3 bases: TGTGCCAGCAGACCGGGACAGGGGGCCTCACCCCTCCACTTT.

The rearrangement uses TRBV6-5 and TRBJ1-6; D not certain. The CDR3 runs 15 residues. Trimming pared 0 bases from V and 6 bases from J, leaving 9 bases between. The germline CDR1 and CDR2 sequences are MNHEY and SVGAGI. Written as DNA, the CDR3 is TGTGCCAGCAGTTACTCTGCAGGTGCTAATTCACCCCTCCACTTT. It translates to CASSYSAGANSPLHF.

The chain joins TRBV20-1 to TRBJ2-7; D is ambiguous. Deletions cut 3 bases from V and 2 bases from J, with 8 bases between. Germline V gives CDR1 DFQATT, CDR2 SNEGSKA (reference sequence). The CDR3 totals 12 residues. CDR3 nucleotides: TGCAGTGCTAGTCCACAGCCCTACGAGCAGTACTTC. Its translation: CSASPQPYEQYF.

The chain joins TRBV19 to TRBJ1-5; maybe TRBD1 (5 bases). This CDR3 region has 13 residues. The V and J ends lost 6 bases and 5 bases respectively, with 11 bases between them. Germline CDR1 and CDR2: LNHDA and SQIVND (reference sequence). The CDR3 region has the DNA TGTGCCAGTAGGGCCAGGGTCTATCAGCCCCAGCATTTT. Protein product: CASRARVYQPQHF.

The chain couples TRBV5-4 to TRBJ2-3; 8 bases agree with TRBD2. The CDR3 is made up of 16 amino acids. V was clipped by 0 bases and J by 4 bases; unmatched bases: 7. Germline V lookup: CDR1 SGHNT, CDR2 YYREEE (reference sequence). The CDR3 DNA reads as TGTGCCAGCAGCTTGGATGGGACTAGACCCGCAGATACGCAGTATTTT. Residues: CASSLDGTRPADTQYF. Combining the CDR3 with reference TRBV5-4 and TRBJ2-3 gives the whole variable domain ETGVTQSPTHLIKTRGQQVTLRCSSQSGHNTVSWYQQALGQGPQFIFQYYREEENGRGNFPPRFSGLQFPNYSSELNVNALELDDSALYLCASSLDGTRPADTQYFGPGTRLTVL.

The rearrangement uses TRBV7-9 and TRBJ1-1; the D is unclear. The germline gives CDR1 SEHNR, CDR2 FQNEAQ (reference sequence). The CDR3 has 18 residues. Trimming took 1 base from V and 0 from J, leaving 18 bases between them. The CDR3 sequence is CASSLGGSGLALNTEAFF. As DNA, the CDR3 is TGTGCCAGCAGCTTAGGAGGGAGCGGCCTCGCTCTGAACACTGAAGCTTTCTTT.

This chain connects TRBV10-3 to TRBJ1-3; no reliable D call. The CDR3 contains 12 residues. CDR1 is ENHRY, CDR2 SYGVKD, per germline. Trimming shortened V by 8 bases and J by 6 bases, and 11 bases separated the two germline ends. The CDR3 DNA sequence: TGTGCCATCGGAGGGAGCCCAAACACCATATATTTT. Its protein product is CAIGGSPNTIYF.

V usage is TRBV30 and J usage is TRBJ1-1; 7 nucleotides align to TRBD1. Germline assignment: CDR1 GTSNPN and CDR2 SVGIG (reference sequence). The CDR3 is 12 amino acids. The ends lost 3 bases at V and 8 bases at J; junction bases unmatched: 6. The CDR3 bases are TGTGCCTGGAGAGGGGGCGGAAGCGAAGCTTTCTTT. Residues: CAWRGGGSEAFF.

The chain employs TRBV3-1 (or the pseudogene TRBV3-2) and TRBJ1-3; D is unresolved. The CDR3 covers 15 residues. The germline V and J ends were trimmed by 1 base and 5 bases, with 12 bases remaining between them. Germline-derived CDR1 and CDR2 are LGHDT and YNNKEL (reference sequence). CDR3: CASSQVLRDRNTIYF. In nucleotides, the CDR3 is TGTGCCAGCAGCCAAGTACTGCGCGACAGAAACACCATATATTTT.

This clone occurred a few times. The rearrangement uses TRBV27 and TRBJ2-7; 11 bases map to TRBD2. The V gene's germline CDR1 is MNHEY and CDR2 SMNVEV (reference sequence). The CDR3 consists of 15 residues. The V segment lost 5 bases and the J segment 2 bases; nucleotides outside the gene matches: 5. The CDR3 spells CASSALSGGAYEQYF. CDR3 bases: TGTGCCAGCAGTGCCCTTAGCGGGGGGGCCTACGAGCAGTACTTC.

The chain links TRBV5-1 to TRBJ1-2, with D possibly TRBD1 on 6 matching bases. CDR3 length equals 15 residues. The germline gives CDR1 SGHRS, CDR2 YFSETQ. V gave up 0 bases and J gave up 7 bases, with 16 bases separating them. Here the CDR3 DNA reads TGCGCCAGCAGCTTGGCCGCGGGGGGCGCGGGTGGCTACACCTTC. This translates into CASSLAAGGAGGYTF. Full variable domain (missing parts from reference TRBV5-1 and TRBJ1-2): KAGVTQTPRYLIKTRGQQVTLSCSPISGHRSVSWYQQTPGQGLQFLFEYFSETQRNKGNFPGRFSGRQFSNSRSEMNVSTLELGDSALYLCASSLAAGGAGGYTFGSGTRLTVV.

This clone was seen only a few times. This chain uses TRBV7-8 with TRBJ2-2; D gene unclear. CDR1 SGHVS and CDR2 FQNEAQ come from the germline V gene. This CDR3 contains 15 residues. Trimming pared 1 base from V and 0 bases from J, leaving 6 bases between. The CDR3 DNA sequence: TGTGCCAGCAGCTTAGTCAGCGCGAACACCGGGGAGCTGTTTTTT. Residues: CASSLVSANTGELFF.

This rearrangement joins TRBV18 to TRBJ1-5; 7 nucleotides match TRBD1. The junction had 5 bases not matched to a gene; V was cut back by 6 bases and J by 6 bases. The CDR3 runs 13 residues. Germline CDR1 is KGHSH and CDR2 is LQKENI. CDR3 loop: CASSTQGSQPQHF. Here the CDR3 DNA reads TGTGCCAGCTCGACACAGGGGAGTCAGCCCCAGCATTTT. The variable domain in full, with the rest retrieved from reference TRBV18 and TRBJ1-5, is NAGVMQNPRHLVRRRGQEARLRCSPMKGHSHVYWYRQLPEEGLKFMVYLQKENIIDESGMPKERFSAEFPKEGPSILRIQQVVRGDSAAYFCASSTQGSQPQHFGDGTRLSIL.

The chain has TRBV2 and TRBJ1-5; tentatively, D is TRBD1 (6 bases). The CDR3 contains 17 residues. Trimming cost V 5 bases and J 3 bases, with 20 bases left between them. CDR1 SNHLY and CDR2 FYNNEI come from the germline V gene. The CDR3 DNA follows: TGTGCCAGCAGTAAGACAGGTCTGGGGGGGTACAATCAGCCCCAGCATTTT. Its protein is CASSKTGLGGYNQPQHF.

The genes are TRBV4-1 and TRBJ2-7, with a tentative D call TRBD2 (5 bases). This CDR3 is built from 13 residues. V was clipped by 1 base and J by 5 bases, with 9 bases between them. Germline CDR1 MGHRA, CDR2 YSYEKL. The CDR3 is CASSQVGLHEQYF. CDR3 sequence (DNA): TGCGCCAGCAGCCAAGTAGGACTTCACGAGCAGTACTTC.

This rearrangement joins TRBV9 to TRBJ2-5; maybe TRBD2 (7 bases). V was clipped by 4 bases and J by 5 bases, with 18 bases between them. Germline V CDR1 and CDR2: SGDLS, YYNGEE. The CDR3 totals 15 residues. The CDR3 sequence: CASSPYRGAGETQYF. CDR3 bases: TGTGCCAGCAGCCCCTATCGGGGGGCCGGGGAGACCCAGTACTTC. Complete variable domain (other parts from reference TRBV9 and TRBJ2-5): DSGVTQTPKHLITATGQRVTLRCSPRSGDLSVYWYQQSLDQGLQFLIQYYNGEERAKGNILERFSAQQFPDLHSELNLSSLELGDSALYFCASSPYRGAGETQYFGPGTRLLVL.

The chain employs TRBV13 and TRBJ2-7, with 7 bases matching TRBD1. The CDR3 runs 14 residues. V lost 5 bases to trimming and J lost 3 bases; unmatched junction nucleotides: 7. CDR1 PRHDT and CDR2 FYEKMQ come from the germline V gene (reference sequence). CDR3 DNA: TGTGCCAGCAGCGTCGGACAGGCCGACTACGAGCAGTACTTC. Encoded protein: CASSVGQADYEQYF.